Detailed here is one T cell receptor beta chain. Its target is unknown. This sample was included in a study of cytomegalovirus exposure and HLA in healthy donors. The germline V and J ends were trimmed by 0 bases and 3 bases, with 6 bases remaining between them. The CDR3 is 14 residues long. Germline CDR1 and CDR2: SGDLS and YYNGEE. PCR amplification relied on 60 Vbeta primers (plus 13 Jbeta primers). TCRdb keeps only in-frame clones here, not all; method: immunoSEQ multiplex PCR. Found here are under 200,000 clones, roughly 75% of them singletons; the top ten hold 4.9%. Study-wide points: The number of N-insertions in an Asian-associated ancestry cluster was reportedly below the roughly 670-donor mean in a later analysis. Most subjects had HLA-A and HLA-B alleles reportedly predicted accurately by TCR beta sequences. TCR beta chain V- and J-gene trimming was linked, in a later analysis, to a missense variant in DCLRE1C.

Sequenced input: PBMCs. The V and J genes are TRBV9 and TRBJ1-4; D is unclear. This clonotype was sampled from a male donor in good health and CMV-seronegative. The CDR3 DNA sequence: TGTGCCAGCAGCGTAGCGTCAGCTAATGAAAAACTGTTTTTT. This encodes CASSVASANEKLFF.